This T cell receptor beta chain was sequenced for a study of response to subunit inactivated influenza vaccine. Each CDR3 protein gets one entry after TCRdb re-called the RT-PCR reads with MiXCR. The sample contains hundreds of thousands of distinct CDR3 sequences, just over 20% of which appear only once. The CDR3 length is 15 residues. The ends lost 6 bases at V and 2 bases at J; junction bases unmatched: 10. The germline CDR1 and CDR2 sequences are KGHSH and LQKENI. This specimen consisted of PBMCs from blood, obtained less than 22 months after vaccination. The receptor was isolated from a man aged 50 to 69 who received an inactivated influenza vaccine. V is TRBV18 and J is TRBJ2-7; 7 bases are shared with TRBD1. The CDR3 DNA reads TGTGCCAGCTCCCCAGGACAGGACCCTACCTACGAGCAGTACTTC. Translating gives CASSPGQDPTYEQYF.